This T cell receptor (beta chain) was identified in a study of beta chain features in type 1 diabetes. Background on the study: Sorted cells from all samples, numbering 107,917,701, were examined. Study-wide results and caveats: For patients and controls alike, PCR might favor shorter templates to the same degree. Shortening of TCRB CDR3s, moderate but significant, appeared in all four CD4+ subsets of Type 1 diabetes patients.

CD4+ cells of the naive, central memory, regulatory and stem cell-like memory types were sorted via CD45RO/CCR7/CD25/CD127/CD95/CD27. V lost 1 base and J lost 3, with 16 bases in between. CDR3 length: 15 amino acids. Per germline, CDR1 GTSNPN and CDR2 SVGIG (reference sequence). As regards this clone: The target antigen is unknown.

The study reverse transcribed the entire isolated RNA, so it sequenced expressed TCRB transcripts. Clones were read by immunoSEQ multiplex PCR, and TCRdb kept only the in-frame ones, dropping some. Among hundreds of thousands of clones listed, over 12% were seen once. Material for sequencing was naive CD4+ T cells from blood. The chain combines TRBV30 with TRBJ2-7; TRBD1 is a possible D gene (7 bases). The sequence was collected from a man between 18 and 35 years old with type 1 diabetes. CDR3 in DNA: TGTGCCTGGAGTGGTAGACAGGGAGGTTACTACGAGCAGTACTTC. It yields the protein CAWSGRQGGYYEQYF.